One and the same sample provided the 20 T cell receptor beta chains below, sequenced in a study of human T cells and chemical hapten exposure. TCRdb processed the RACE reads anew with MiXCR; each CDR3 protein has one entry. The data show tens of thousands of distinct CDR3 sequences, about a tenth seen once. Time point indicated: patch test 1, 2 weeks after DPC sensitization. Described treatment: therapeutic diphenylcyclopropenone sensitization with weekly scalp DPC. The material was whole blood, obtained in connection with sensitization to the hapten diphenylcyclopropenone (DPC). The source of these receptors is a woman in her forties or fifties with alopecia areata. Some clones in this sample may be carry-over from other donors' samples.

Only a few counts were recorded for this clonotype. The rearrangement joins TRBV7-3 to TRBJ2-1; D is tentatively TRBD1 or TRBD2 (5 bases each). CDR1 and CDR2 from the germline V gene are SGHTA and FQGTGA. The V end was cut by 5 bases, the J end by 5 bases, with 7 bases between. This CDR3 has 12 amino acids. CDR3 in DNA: TGTGCCAGCAGCCGGGGCAACAATGAGCAGTTCTTC. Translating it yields CASSRGNNEQFF.

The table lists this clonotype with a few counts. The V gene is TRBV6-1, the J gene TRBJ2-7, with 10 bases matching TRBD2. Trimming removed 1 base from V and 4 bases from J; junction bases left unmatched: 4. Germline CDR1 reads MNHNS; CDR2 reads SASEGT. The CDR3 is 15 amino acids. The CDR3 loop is CASSEVASGSYEQYF. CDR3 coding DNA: TGTGCCAGCAGTGAAGTGGCTAGCGGGAGTTACGAGCAGTACTTC.

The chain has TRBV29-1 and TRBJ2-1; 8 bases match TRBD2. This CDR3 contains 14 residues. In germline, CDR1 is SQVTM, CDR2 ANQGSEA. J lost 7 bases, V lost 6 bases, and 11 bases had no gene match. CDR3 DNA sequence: TGCAGCGTCGCGACTGGCGGGAGGACAAATGAGCAGTTCTTC. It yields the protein CSVATGGRTNEQFF.

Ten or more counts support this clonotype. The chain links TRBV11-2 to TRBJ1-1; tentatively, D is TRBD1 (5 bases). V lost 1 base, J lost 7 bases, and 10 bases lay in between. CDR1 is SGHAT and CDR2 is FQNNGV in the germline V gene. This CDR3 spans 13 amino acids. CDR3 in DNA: TGTGCCAGCAGCTTAGGTCCGAGGGGTGAAGCTTTCTTT. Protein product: CASSLGPRGEAFF. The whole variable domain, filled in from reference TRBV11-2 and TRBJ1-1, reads EAGVAQSPRYKIIEKRQSVAFWCNPISGHATLYWYQQILGQGPKLLIQFQNNGVVDDSQLPKDRFSAERLKGVDSTLKIQPAKLEDSAVYLCASSLGPRGEAFFGQGTRLTVV.

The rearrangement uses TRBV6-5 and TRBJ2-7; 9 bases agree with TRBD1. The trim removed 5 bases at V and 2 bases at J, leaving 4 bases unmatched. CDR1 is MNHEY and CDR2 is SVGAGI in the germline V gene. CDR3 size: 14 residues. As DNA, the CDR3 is TGTGCCAGCAGTCGACAGGGGGGAGCCTACGAGCAGTACTTC. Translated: CASSRQGGAYEQYF.

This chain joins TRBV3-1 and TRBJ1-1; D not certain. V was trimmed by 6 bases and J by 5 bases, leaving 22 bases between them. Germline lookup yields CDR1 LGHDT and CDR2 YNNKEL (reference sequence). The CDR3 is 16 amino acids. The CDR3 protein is CASSLWSSSLETEAFF. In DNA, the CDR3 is TGTGCCAGCAGTTTATGGAGCTCCTCTTTGGAAACTGAAGCTTTCTTT.

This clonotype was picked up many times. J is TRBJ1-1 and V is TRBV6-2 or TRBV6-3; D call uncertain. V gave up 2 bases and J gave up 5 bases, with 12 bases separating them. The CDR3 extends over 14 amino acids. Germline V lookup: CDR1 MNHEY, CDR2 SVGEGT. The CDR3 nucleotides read TGTGCCAGCAGTTACAGTGAGGTTTTTACTGAAGCTTTCTTT. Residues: CASSYSEVFTEAFF.

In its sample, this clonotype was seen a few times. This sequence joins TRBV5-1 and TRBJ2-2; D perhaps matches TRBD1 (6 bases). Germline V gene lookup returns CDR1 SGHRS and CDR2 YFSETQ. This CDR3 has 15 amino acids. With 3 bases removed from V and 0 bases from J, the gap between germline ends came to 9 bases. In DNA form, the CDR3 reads TGCGCCAGCAGCTCTTCAGGGGCGAACACCGGGGAGCTGTTTTTT. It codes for CASSSSGANTGELFF.

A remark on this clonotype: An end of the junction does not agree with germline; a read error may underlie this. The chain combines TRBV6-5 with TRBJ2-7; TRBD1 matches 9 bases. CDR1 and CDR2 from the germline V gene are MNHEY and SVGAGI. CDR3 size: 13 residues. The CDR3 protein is CASSLGTGTGKVF. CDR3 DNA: TGTGCCAGCAGTTTGGGGACCGGGACAGGGAAAGTGTTC.

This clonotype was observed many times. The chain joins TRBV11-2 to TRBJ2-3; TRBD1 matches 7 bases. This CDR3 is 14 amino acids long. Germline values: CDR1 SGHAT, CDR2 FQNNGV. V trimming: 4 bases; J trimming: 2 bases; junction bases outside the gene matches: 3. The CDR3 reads CASSSGTVTDTQYF. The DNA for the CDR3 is TGTGCCAGCAGCTCCGGGACAGTCACAGATACGCAGTATTTT.

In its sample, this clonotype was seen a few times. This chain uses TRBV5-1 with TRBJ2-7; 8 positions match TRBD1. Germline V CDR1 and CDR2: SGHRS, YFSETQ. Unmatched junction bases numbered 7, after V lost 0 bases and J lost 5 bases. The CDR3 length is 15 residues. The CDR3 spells CASSLAFSGGHEQYF. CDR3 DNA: TGCGCCAGCAGCTTGGCCTTTTCAGGGGGCCACGAGCAGTACTTC.

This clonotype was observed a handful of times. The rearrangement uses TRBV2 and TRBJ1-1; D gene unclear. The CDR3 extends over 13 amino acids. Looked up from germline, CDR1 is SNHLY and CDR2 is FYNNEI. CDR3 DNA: TGTGCATTTGCGGTCCAGCCCGGGCGGGAAGCTTTCTTT. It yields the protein CAFAVQPGREAFF.

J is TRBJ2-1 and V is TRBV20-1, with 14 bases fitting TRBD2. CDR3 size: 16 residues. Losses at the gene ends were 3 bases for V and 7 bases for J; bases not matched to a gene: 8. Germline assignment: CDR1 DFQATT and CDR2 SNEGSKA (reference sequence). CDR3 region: CSARSPGLAGGNEQFF. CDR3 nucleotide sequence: TGCAGTGCTAGGAGCCCAGGACTAGCGGGAGGAAATGAGCAGTTCTTC.

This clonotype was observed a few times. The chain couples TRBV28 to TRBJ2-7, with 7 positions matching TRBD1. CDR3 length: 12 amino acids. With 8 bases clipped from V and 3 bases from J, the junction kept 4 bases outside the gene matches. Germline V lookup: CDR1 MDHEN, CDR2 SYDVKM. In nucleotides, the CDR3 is TGTGCCAGCCAGGGACAGCACTACGAGCAGTACTTC. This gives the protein CASQGQHYEQYF.

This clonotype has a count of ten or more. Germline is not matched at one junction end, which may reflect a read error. CDR3 sequence reads: CASSSGQGFGNTIYF. The CDR3 bases are TGTGCTAGCAGCTCGGGACAGGGCTTCGGAAACACCATATATTTT. The V gene is TRBV7-7, the J gene TRBJ1-3, with 9 positions matching TRBD1. The CDR3 spans 15 residues. Looked up from germline, CDR1 is SSHAT and CDR2 is FNYEAQ (reference sequence).

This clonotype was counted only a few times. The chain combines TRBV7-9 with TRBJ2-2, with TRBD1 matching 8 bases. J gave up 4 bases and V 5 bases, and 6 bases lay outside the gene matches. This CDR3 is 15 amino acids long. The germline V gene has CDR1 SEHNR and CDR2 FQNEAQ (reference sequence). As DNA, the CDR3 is TGTGCCAGCAGCCCCGGACAGGGATTCACCGGGGAGCTGTTTTTT. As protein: CASSPGQGFTGELFF. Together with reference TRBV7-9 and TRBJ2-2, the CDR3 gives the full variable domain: DTGVSQNPRHKITKRGQNVTFRCDPISEHNRLYWYRQTLGQGPEFLTYFQNEAQLEKSRLLSDRFSAERPKGSFSTLEIQRTEQGDSAMYLCASSPGQGFTGELFFGEGSRLTVL.

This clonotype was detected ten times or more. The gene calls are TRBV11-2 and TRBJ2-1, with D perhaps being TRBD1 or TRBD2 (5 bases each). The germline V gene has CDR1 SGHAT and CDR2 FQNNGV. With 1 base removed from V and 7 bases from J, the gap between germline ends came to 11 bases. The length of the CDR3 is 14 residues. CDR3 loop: CASSLGGTGNEQFF. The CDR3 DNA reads TGTGCCAGCAGCTTAGGAGGGACCGGGAATGAGCAGTTCTTC.

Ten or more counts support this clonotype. The CDR3 DNA is TGTGCCAGCAGCCACTCCCCTAGCGCCTCCACTGGGACCCAGTACTTC. Translating gives CASSHSPSASTGTQYF. V is TRBV3-1 and J is TRBJ2-5, with D possibly TRBD2 on 6 matching bases. The CDR3 extends over 16 amino acids. CDR1 is LGHDT and CDR2 is YNNKEL in the germline V gene (reference sequence). V dropped 3 bases and J dropped 7 bases, with 21 bases sitting between them.

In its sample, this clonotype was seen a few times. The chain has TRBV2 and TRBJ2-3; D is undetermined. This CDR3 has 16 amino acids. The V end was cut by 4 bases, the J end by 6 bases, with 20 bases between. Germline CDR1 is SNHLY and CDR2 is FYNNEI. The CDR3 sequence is CASSAGLATGSDTQYF. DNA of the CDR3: TGTGCCAGCAGTGCCGGTTTAGCCACCGGGTCCGATACGCAGTATTTT.

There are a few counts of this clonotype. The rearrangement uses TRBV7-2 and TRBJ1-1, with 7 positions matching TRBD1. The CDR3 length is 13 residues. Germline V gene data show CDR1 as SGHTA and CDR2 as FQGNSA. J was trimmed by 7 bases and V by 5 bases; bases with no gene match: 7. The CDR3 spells CASSTRQGSEAFF. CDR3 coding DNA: TGTGCCAGCAGCACCAGACAGGGAAGTGAAGCTTTCTTT.